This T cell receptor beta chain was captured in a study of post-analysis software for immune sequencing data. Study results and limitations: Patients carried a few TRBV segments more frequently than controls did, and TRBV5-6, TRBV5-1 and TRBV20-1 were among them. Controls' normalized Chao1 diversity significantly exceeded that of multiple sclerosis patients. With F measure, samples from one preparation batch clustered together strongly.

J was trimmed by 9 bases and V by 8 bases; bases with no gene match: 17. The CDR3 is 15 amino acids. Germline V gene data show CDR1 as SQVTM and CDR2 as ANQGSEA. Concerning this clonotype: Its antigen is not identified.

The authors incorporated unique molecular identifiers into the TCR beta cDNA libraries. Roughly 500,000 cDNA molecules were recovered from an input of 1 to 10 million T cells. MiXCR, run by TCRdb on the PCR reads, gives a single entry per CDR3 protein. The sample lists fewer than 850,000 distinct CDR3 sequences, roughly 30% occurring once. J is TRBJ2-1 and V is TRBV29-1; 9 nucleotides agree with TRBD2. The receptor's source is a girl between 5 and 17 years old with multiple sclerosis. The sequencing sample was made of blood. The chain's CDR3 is CSPGSRAGGLGEQFF. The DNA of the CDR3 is TGCAGCCCTGGCTCGCGAGCGGGAGGCCTTGGTGAGCAGTTCTTC.